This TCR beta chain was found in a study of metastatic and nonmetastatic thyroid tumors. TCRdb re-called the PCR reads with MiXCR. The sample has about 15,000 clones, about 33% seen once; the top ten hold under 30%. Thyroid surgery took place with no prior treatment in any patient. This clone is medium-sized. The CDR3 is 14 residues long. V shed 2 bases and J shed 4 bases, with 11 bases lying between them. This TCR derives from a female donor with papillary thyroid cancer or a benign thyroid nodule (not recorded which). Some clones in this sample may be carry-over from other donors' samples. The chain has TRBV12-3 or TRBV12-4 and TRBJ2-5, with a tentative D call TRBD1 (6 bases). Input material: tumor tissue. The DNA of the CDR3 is TGTGCCAGCAGTTTACTGGGGGCAAGAGAGACCCAGTACTTC. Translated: CASSLLGARETQYF.